The 15 T cell receptor beta chains in this list originate from one sample, sequenced in a study of cytomegalovirus exposure and HLA in healthy donors. PCR used 60 Vbeta primers and 13 Jbeta primers. Only in-frame clones appear in the TCRdb table, and some are missing; sequencing was by immunoSEQ multiplex PCR. The table includes about 160,000 clones, almost 85% detected once. What was sequenced was PBMCs. These receptors all come from a man younger than 40 in good health and CMV-seronegative.

The chain carries TRBV4-1 and TRBJ2-7; D may be TRBD2 (5 bases). With 1 base removed from V and 3 bases from J, the gap between germline ends came to 16 bases. The CDR3 sequence is 16 residues long. Germline V gene data show CDR1 as MGHRA and CDR2 as YSYEKL. This chain's CDR3 is CASSQGEGTDRYEQYF. Written as DNA, the CDR3 is TGCGCCAGCAGCCAAGGAGAGGGTACAGACCGCTACGAGCAGTACTTC.

V is TRBV5-1 and J is TRBJ2-5; TRBD2 agrees at 11 bases. J lost 4 bases, V lost 0 bases, and 5 bases had no gene match. The V gene's germline CDR1 is SGHRS and CDR2 YFSETQ. The CDR3 is made up of 16 amino acids. The CDR3 reads CASSLVLAGVGETQYF. CDR3 DNA: TGCGCCAGCAGCTTGGTACTAGCGGGAGTTGGAGAGACCCAGTACTTC.

The table lists this clone with a count of one. The chain combines TRBV5-1 with TRBJ2-7; 7 bases are shared with TRBD1. The CDR3 spans 17 residues. Germline V gene data show CDR1 as SGHRS and CDR2 as YFSETQ. V trimming: 0 bases; J trimming: 0 bases; junction bases outside the gene matches: 9. The CDR3 sequence is CASSLVALQGHSYEQYF. CDR3 nucleotides: TGCGCCAGCAGCTTGGTGGCCCTACAGGGGCACTCCTACGAGCAGTACTTC.

The V gene is TRBV18, the J gene TRBJ2-2; D might be TRBD1 (6 bases). The CDR3 runs to 14 residues. V lost 1 base and J lost 5, with 8 bases in between. Germline V CDR1 and CDR2: KGHSH, LQKENI. CDR3 in amino acids: CASSPRQETGELFF. In DNA form, the CDR3 reads TGTGCCAGCTCACCACGACAGGAAACCGGGGAGCTGTTTTTT.

The chain employs TRBV9 and TRBJ1-3; D is unclear. Trimming took off 2 bases at V and 2 bases at J, with 8 bases between the two ends. The CDR3 runs to 14 residues. Looked up from germline, CDR1 is SGDLS and CDR2 is YYNGEE. The CDR3 is CASSVSLTGNTIYF. CDR3 bases: TGTGCCAGCAGCGTTTCACTAACTGGAAACACCATATATTTT.

The chain uses TRBV7-6 and TRBJ1-2; 8 nucleotides line up with TRBD1. This CDR3 region has 16 residues. Germline CDR1 is SGHVS and CDR2 is FNYEAQ. V dropped 4 bases and J dropped 4; count of bases not matched to a gene: 11. The CDR3 is CASSSTRGRRIYGYTF. Here the CDR3 DNA reads TGTGCCAGCAGCTCTACCAGGGGGCGGCGGATCTATGGCTACACCTTC.

This clone was seen a handful of times. The chain employs TRBV5-4 and TRBJ2-7; possibly TRBD2 for D (5 bases). The length of the CDR3 is 16 residues. V was cut by 2 bases and J by 4 bases, with 19 bases left in between. Germline CDR1 SGHNT, CDR2 YYREEE (reference sequence). In DNA form, the CDR3 reads TGTGCCAGCAGCTTAGATCCCACAGAACCGGGGTACGAGCAGTACTTC. Encoded protein: CASSLDPTEPGYEQYF.

CDR3 amino acids: CASRQASYNEQFF. CDR3 nucleotides: TGCGCCAGCAGGCAGGCCTCCTACAATGAGCAGTTCTTC. The J gene is TRBJ2-1, the V gene TRBV5-1; D is uncertain. CDR3 length: 13 amino acids. CDR1 SGHRS and CDR2 YFSETQ come from the germline V gene. Trimming pared 5 bases from V and 0 bases from J, leaving 6 bases between.

In DNA form, the CDR3 reads TGTGCCAGCAGCTTAGGCGGCTACACAGATACGCAGTATTTT. Residues: CASSLGGYTDTQYF. This chain joins TRBV7-3 and TRBJ2-3; no definite D call. Germline values: CDR1 SGHTA, CDR2 FQGTGA. This CDR3 is built from 14 residues. V was cut by 2 bases and J by 2 bases, with 8 bases left in between.

This clone was seen a single time. The V and J genes are TRBV29-1 and TRBJ1-1; TRBD1 is a possible D gene (6 bases). CDR1 is SQVTM, CDR2 ANQGSEA, per germline. Trimming removed 0 bases from V and 4 bases from J, with 18 bases in between. This CDR3 has 16 residues. This CDR3 reads CSVEEDRVRQSTEAFF. DNA for the CDR3: TGCAGCGTTGAAGAGGACAGAGTTCGCCAAAGCACTGAAGCTTTCTTT.

The rearrangement uses TRBV7-2 and TRBJ2-5; 7 bases agree with TRBD2. The CDR3 runs to 16 residues. V trimming: 1 base; J trimming: 4 bases; junction bases outside the gene matches: 9. Per germline, CDR1 SGHTA and CDR2 FQGNSA. CDR3 DNA: TGTGCCAGCAGCTTAGAGAAGGGGAGGGCCAGAGAGACCCAGTACTTC. Translating it yields CASSLEKGRARETQYF.

The chain combines TRBV15 with TRBJ2-7; TRBD2 might be the D (5 bases). The CDR3 extends over 15 amino acids. The V end was cut by 0 bases, the J end by 2 bases, with 11 bases between. The germline V gene encodes CDR1 LNHNV and CDR2 YYDKDF (reference sequence). This CDR3 is CATSRDRGAAYEQYF. CDR3 coding DNA: TGTGCCACCAGCAGAGACCGGGGTGCAGCCTACGAGCAGTACTTC.

The J gene is TRBJ1-1, the V gene TRBV28; 9 bases line up with TRBD1. Germline CDR1 reads MDHEN; CDR2 reads SYDVKM. After removal of 7 bases from V and 5 bases from J, the junction contained 8 bases not matched to a gene. The CDR3 consists of 14 residues. The CDR3 sequence: CASTEQGAWTEAFF. The CDR3 DNA reads as TGTGCCAGCACAGAACAGGGGGCATGGACTGAAGCTTTCTTT. Variable domain in full (rest from reference TRBV28 and TRBJ1-1): DVKVTQSSRYLVKRTGEKVFLECVQDMDHENMFWYRQDPGLGLRLIYFSYDVKMKEKGDIPEGYSVSREKKERFSLILESASTNQTSMYLCASTEQGAWTEAFFGQGTRLTVV.

The chain combines TRBV5-1 with TRBJ1-3; 9 positions agree with TRBD1. The germline V gene has CDR1 SGHRS and CDR2 YFSETQ. Trimming took 4 bases from V and 4 from J; bases not matched to a gene: 9. This CDR3 is 16 amino acids long. For the CDR3, the DNA is TGCGCCAGCAGCCCGGGCCACAGGGGGCAAGGAAACACCATATATTTT. Protein sequence: CASSPGHRGQGNTIYF. Full variable domain (rest looked up from reference TRBV5-1 and TRBJ1-3): KAGVTQTPRYLIKTRGQQVTLSCSPISGHRSVSWYQQTPGQGLQFLFEYFSETQRNKGNFPGRFSGRQFSNSRSEMNVSTLELGDSALYLCASSPGHRGQGNTIYFGEGSWLTVV.

The rearrangement joins TRBV5-1 to TRBJ2-5, with a possible D match to TRBD2 (6 bases). Trimming pared 4 bases from V and 2 bases from J, leaving 15 bases between. Germline V CDR1 and CDR2: SGHRS, YFSETQ. CDR3 length: 15 residues. CDR3 nucleotides: TGCGCCAGCAGCCCCACTTTAGCGGAGCAAGAGACCCAGTACTTC. Its translation is CASSPTLAEQETQYF.